The 5 T cell receptor beta chains presented below share a single source sample, sequenced in a study of OX40 agonist ivuxolimab in advanced cancers. Measured with immunoSEQ multiplex PCR; TCRdb has only the in-frame clones, and not every one. The sample lists approximately 15,000 clones; more than 65% were seen once. The material sequenced was CD4+ or CD8+ T cells sorted from blood, taken in a trial of the OX40 agonist ivuxolimab. These receptors originate from an adult with an advanced solid tumor such as melanoma, head and neck, liver or kidney cancer.

This clone was seen a handful of times. The J gene is TRBJ2-2, the V gene TRBV6-6; D unclear. The CDR3 sequence is 12 residues long. Germline CDR1 reads MNHNY; CDR2 reads SVGAGI (reference sequence). The V end lost 6 bases, the J end lost 1 base, and 3 bases lay between the germline ends. Written as DNA, the CDR3 is TGTGCCAGCAGAGTGAACACCGGGGAGCTGTTTTTT. This codes for CASRVNTGELFF.

Relative to its sample, this clone is medium-sized. The rearrangement links TRBV15 to TRBJ2-7; D unclear. The CDR3 spans 14 residues. V was cut by 0 bases and J by 3 bases, with 9 bases left in between. CDR1 and CDR2 (germline): LNHNV, YYDKDF (reference sequence). CDR3 bases: TGTGCCACCAGCAGAGAGATCGCCAGCTACGAGCAGTACTTC. Translated: CATSREIASYEQYF. Full variable domain (remainder filled in from reference TRBV15 and TRBJ2-7): DAMVIQNPRYQVTQFGKPVTLSCSQTLNHNVMYWYQQKSSQAPKLLFHYYDKDFNNEADTPDNFQSRRPNTSFCFLDIRSPGLGDTAMYLCATSREIASYEQYFGPGTRLTVT.

The rearrangement uses TRBV7-9 and TRBJ2-7, with unresolved D. V shed 3 bases and J shed 7 bases, with 7 bases lying between them. There are 11 residues in the CDR3. The germline V gene has CDR1 SEHNR and CDR2 FQNEAQ (reference sequence). The CDR3 reads CASSLGIEQYF. The CDR3 DNA reads TGTGCCAGCAGCTTGGGTATAGAGCAGTACTTC.

This clone was observed a few times. The chain carries TRBV19 and TRBJ1-2, with D unclear. Germline V lookup: CDR1 LNHDA, CDR2 SQIVND (reference sequence). This CDR3 is 11 amino acids long. Deletions cut 3 bases from V and 8 bases from J, with 7 bases between. CDR3 residues: CASSMVGGYTF. Here the CDR3 DNA reads TGTGCCAGTAGTATGGTAGGCGGCTACACCTTC.

This clone has ten or more counts. J is TRBJ2-7 and V is TRBV15; 9 bases fit TRBD1. Germline V gene data show CDR1 as LNHNV and CDR2 as YYDKDF (reference sequence). With 5 bases clipped from V and 1 base from J, the junction kept 6 bases outside the gene matches. The CDR3 sequence is 15 residues long. The CDR3 is CATSAAGTGSYEQYF. The CDR3 nucleotides read TGTGCCACCAGCGCGGCCGGGACAGGGTCCTACGAGCAGTACTTC.